This T cell receptor beta chain derives from a study of regulatory T cells in long-lasting Graves disease. Overall study context: Positivity for TSH receptor antibodies plus over 5 years of antithyroid drugs meant persistent Graves' disease.

Germline CDR1 and CDR2: ENHRY and SYGVKD. The CDR3 loop spans 15 amino acids. J was trimmed by 6 bases and V by 8 bases; bases with no gene match: 12. In building TCR beta libraries, iRepertoire HTBI primers were used together with Arm-PCR of CDR3 regions. TCRdb re-analysed the multiplex PCR reads in MiXCR, keeping a single row per CDR3 protein. This sample has roughly 500,000 distinct CDR3 sequences; roughly 20% occur once, and the top ten carry under 9%. Indicated time point: persistent/refractory GD, antithyroid drugs over 5 years with positive TRAb. RNA isolated from PBMCs was used to make the TCR library.

The source material was peripheral blood mononuclear cells (PBMCs), sampled when the disease was refractory, from a patient treated with antithyroid drugs. The TCR sequence derives from a female donor with Graves disease. The chain uses TRBV10-3 and TRBJ1-5; 8 bases are a match to TRBD1. The DNA of the CDR3 is TGTGCCATCCGAAGCGGACAGGGAGACAGTCAGCCCCAGCATTTT. Amino acids: CAIRSGQGDSQPQHF.